This TCR beta chain was captured in a study of PD-1 blockade in classical Hodgkin lymphoma. The CDR3 is made up of 13 amino acids. CDR1 is MDHEN, CDR2 SYDVKM, per germline. V lost 6 bases to trimming and J lost 0 bases, with 6 bases between them. This clone was detected only once. The antigen is undetermined. Time point indicated: newly diagnosed, previously untreated cHL patient sample. Libraries were prepared by immunoSEQ multiplex PCR; TCRdb keeps only in-frame clonotypes and omits some of them. There are tens of thousands of clones in the sample; roughly 93% occur only once, and 4.9% lies in the top ten. Study-wide findings and caveats: Differences between repertoires have undefined causes, possibly disease activity or prior therapy. As was reported, newly diagnosed patients showed lower baseline TCR diversity than healthy donors did.

The source material was peripheral blood mononuclear cells (PBMCs). The TCR sequence derives from a human donor with classical Hodgkin lymphoma. The chain couples TRBV28 to TRBJ1-5; unclear D gene. This chain's CDR3 is CASRLGSNQPQHF. CDR3 sequence (DNA): TGTGCCAGCAGGCTCGGTAGCAATCAGCCCCAGCATTTT.